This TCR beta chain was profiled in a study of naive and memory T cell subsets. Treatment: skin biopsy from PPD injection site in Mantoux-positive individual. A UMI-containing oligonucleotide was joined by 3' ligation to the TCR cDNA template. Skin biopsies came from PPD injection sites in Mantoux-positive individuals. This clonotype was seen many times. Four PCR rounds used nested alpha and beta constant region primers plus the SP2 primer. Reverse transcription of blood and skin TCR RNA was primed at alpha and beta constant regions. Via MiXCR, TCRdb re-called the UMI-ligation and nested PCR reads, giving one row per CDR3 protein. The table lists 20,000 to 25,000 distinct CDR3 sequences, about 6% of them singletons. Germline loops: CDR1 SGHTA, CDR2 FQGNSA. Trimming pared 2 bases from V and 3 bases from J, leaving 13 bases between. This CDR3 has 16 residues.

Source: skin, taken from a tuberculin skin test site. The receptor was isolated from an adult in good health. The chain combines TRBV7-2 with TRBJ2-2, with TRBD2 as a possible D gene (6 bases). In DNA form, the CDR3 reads TGTGCCAGCAGCTTATTTTCTAGCGTTGACACCGGGGAGCTGTTTTTT. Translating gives CASSLFSSVDTGELFF.